Here is one T cell receptor beta chain with its context. Its target is not known. The donors were members of the roughly 120-subject validation cohort (separate from the approximately 670-subject first cohort). TCRdb keeps only in-frame clones here, not all; method: immunoSEQ multiplex PCR. The sample carries about 260,000 clones, 80% to 95% recorded once. This sample stems from a study of cytomegalovirus exposure and HLA in healthy donors. Study-wide results and limits: The listing of roughly 160 TCR beta chains classed them as cytomegalovirus-associated. A later analysis found first-cohort TCR clusters tended to co-occur in the 95 to 150 validation repertoires. Reportedly, cytomegalovirus status was diagnosed with high sensitivity and specificity.

This CDR3 is 14 amino acids long. The V end was cut by 5 bases, the J end by 4 bases, with 15 bases between. Germline CDR1 is SGHAT and CDR2 is FQNNGV. This rearrangement joins TRBV11-2 to TRBJ2-7; D uncertain. The origin of this receptor is a young woman in good health and CMV-seronegative. Sequences were obtained from PBMCs. In nucleotides, the CDR3 is TGTGCCAGCAGCCGAGGCCTCCTCTCATACGAGCAGTACTTC. This encodes CASSRGLLSYEQYF.